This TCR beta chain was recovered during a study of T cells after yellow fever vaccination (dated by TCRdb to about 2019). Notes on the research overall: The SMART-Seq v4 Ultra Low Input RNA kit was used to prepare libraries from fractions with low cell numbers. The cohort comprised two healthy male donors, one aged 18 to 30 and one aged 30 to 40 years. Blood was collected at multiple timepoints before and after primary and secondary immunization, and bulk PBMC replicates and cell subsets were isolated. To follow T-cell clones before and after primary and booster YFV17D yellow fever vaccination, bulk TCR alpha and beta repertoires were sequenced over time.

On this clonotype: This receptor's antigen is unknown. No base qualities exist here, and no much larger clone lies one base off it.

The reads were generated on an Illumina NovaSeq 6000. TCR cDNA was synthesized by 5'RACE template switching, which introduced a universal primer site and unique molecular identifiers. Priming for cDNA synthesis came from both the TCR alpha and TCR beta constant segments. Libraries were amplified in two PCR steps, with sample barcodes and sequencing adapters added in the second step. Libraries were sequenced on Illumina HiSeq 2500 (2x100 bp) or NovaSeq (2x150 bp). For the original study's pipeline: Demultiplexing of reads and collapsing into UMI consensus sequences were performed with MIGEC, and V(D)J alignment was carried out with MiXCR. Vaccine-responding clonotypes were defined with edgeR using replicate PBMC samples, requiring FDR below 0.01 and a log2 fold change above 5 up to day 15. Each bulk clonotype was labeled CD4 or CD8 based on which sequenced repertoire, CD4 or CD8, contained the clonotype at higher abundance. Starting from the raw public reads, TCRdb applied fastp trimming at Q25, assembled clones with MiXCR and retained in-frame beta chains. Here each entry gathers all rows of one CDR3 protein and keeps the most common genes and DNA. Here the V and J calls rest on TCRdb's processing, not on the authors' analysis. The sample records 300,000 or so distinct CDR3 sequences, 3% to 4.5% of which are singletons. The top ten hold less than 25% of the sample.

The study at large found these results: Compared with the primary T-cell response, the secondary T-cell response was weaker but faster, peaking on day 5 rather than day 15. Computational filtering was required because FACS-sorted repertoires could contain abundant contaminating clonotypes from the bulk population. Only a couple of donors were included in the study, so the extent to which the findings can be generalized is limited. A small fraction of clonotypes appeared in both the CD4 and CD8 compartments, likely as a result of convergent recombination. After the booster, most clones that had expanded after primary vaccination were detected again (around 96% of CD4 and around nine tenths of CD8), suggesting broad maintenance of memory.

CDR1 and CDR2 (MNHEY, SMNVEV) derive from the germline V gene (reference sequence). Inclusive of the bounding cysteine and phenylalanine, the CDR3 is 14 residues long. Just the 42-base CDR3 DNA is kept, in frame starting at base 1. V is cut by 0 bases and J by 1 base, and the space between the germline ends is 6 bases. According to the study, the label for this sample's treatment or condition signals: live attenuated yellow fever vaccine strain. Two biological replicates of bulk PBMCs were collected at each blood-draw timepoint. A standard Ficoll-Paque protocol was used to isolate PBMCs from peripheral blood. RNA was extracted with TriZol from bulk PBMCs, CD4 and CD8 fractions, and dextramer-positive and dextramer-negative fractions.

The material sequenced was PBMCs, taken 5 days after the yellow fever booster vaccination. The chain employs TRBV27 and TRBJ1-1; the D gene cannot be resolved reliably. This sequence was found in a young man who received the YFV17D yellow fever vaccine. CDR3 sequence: CASSLSPKNTEAFF. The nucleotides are TGTGCCAGCAGTTTATCACCCAAGAACACTGAAGCTTTCTTT.